This TCR beta chain was found in a study of cytomegalovirus exposure and HLA in healthy donors. Study results and caveats: The majority of TCR sequences were rare, yet some public TCRs appeared in many donors.

With 60 Vbeta and 13 Jbeta primers, the PCR was carried out. Sequencing used immunoSEQ multiplex PCR; TCRdb keeps in-frame clones, though not all of them. The table lists around 170,000 clones, approximately 81% of them singletons. A remark on this clone: The antigen is not known.

The CDR3 has 16 amino acids. Germline CDR1 and CDR2: SGDLS and YYNGEE. V was clipped by 3 bases and J by 0 bases, with 13 bases between them. The chain links TRBV9 to TRBJ2-1; perhaps TRBD2 as D (5 bases). Source material: PBMCs. This sequence was found in a boy under 10 years old in good health and CMV-seronegative. The CDR3 here is CASSGGSGSSYNEQFF. The CDR3 DNA reads TGTGCCAGCAGCGGGGGATCGGGGAGCTCCTACAATGAGCAGTTCTTC. Full variable domain (remainder filled in from reference TRBV9 and TRBJ2-1): DSGVTQTPKHLITATGQRVTLRCSPRSGDLSVYWYQQSLDQGLQFLIQYYNGEERAKGNILERFSAQQFPDLHSELNLSSLELGDSALYFCASSGGSGSSYNEQFFGPGTRLTVL.